This TCR beta chain was captured in a study of blood T cell repertoires in COVID-19. The V and J ends lost 4 bases and 6 bases respectively, with 15 bases between them. Germline V lookup: CDR1 LGHDT, CDR2 YNNKEL (reference sequence). CDR3 length: 15 residues. Clones were read by immunoSEQ multiplex PCR, and TCRdb kept only the in-frame ones, dropping some. Among approximately 160,000 clones, around four fifths were seen once, and the ten largest hold less than 3.5%. This TCR derives from a woman aged 60-70 years with acute or convalescent COVID-19. The chain is built from TRBV3-1 (or the pseudogene TRBV3-2) and TRBJ1-4; the D gene is possibly TRBD1 (5 bases). Material: peripheral blood. The CDR3 loop is CASSPRWGEDEKLFF. Here the CDR3 DNA reads TGTGCCAGCAGCCCAAGATGGGGGGAGGATGAAAAACTGTTTTTT.